The next 31 T cell receptor beta chains were all read from a single sample in a study of cytomegalovirus exposure and HLA in healthy donors. The primer mix had 60 Vbeta and 13 Jbeta primers. Some clones are missing from TCRdb's copy, which holds only in-frame ones; the method was immunoSEQ multiplex PCR. Found here are about 92,000 clones, around 74% of them singletons; the top ten hold around 7.8%. The specimen sequenced was PBMCs. The receptors were sampled from a man aged 50 to 59 in good health and CMV-seropositive.

This clone was detected only a few times. The chain employs TRBV5-1 and TRBJ1-1; 7 bases line up with TRBD1. J gave up 2 bases and V 4 bases, and 8 bases lay outside the gene matches. Looked up from germline, CDR1 is SGHRS and CDR2 is YFSETQ. This CDR3 is 15 amino acids long. This CDR3 reads CASSPGQLLNTEAFF. The CDR3 DNA sequence: TGCGCCAGCAGCCCGGGACAGCTCCTAAACACTGAAGCTTTCTTT.

The chain employs TRBV12-5 and TRBJ2-7; TRBD1 aligns across 8 bases. After removal of 6 bases from V and 3 bases from J, the junction contained 7 bases not matched to a gene. CDR3 length equals 14 residues. Germline loops: CDR1 LGHNT, CDR2 FRNRAP. The CDR3 sequence is CASGPSTGGYEQYF. As DNA, the CDR3 is TGTGCTAGTGGACCTTCAACAGGGGGCTACGAGCAGTACTTC.

The chain employs TRBV4-1 and TRBJ2-4; 8 bases line up with TRBD2. Losses at the gene ends were 0 bases for V and 1 base for J; bases not matched to a gene: 2. In germline, CDR1 is MGHRA, CDR2 YSYEKL. This CDR3 contains 16 residues. CDR3 region: CASSQDRGRAKNIQYF. The CDR3 DNA is TGCGCCAGCAGCCAAGATCGCGGGAGGGCCAAAAACATTCAGTACTTC.

The CDR3: CASSSTLAAQYF. DNA of the CDR3: TGTGCCAGCAGCTCGACTCTAGCGGCGCAGTACTTC. This chain links TRBV13 with TRBJ2-7, with 7 nucleotides matching TRBD2. Germline V gene lookup returns CDR1 PRHDT and CDR2 FYEKMQ (reference sequence). CDR3 length: 12 amino acids. V dropped 4 bases and J dropped 9; count of bases not matched to a gene: 6.

The chain recombines TRBV7-9 with TRBJ2-5; TRBD1 agrees at 8 bases. Germline CDR1 SEHNR, CDR2 FQNEAQ (reference sequence). V was clipped by 5 bases and J by 1 base; unmatched bases: 6. The CDR3 consists of 15 residues. The CDR3 loop is CASSERDRSQETQYF. CDR3 sequence (DNA): TGTGCCAGCAGCGAGAGGGACAGGAGCCAAGAGACCCAGTACTTC.

V and J are TRBV5-1 and TRBJ2-3; D is possibly TRBD1 (5 bases). Germline lookup yields CDR1 SGHRS and CDR2 YFSETQ. This CDR3 region has 15 residues. The ends were cut back, 4 bases at V and 0 bases at J, with 12 bases in the middle. Here the CDR3 reads CASSPRQSSTDTQYF. The CDR3 nucleotides read TGCGCCAGCAGCCCCAGACAGTCTAGCACAGATACGCAGTATTTT. The complete variable domain, with remaining parts taken from reference TRBV5-1 and TRBJ2-3, reads KAGVTQTPRYLIKTRGQQVTLSCSPISGHRSVSWYQQTPGQGLQFLFEYFSETQRNKGNFPGRFSGRQFSNSRSEMNVSTLELGDSALYLCASSPRQSSTDTQYFGPGTRLTVL.

Only a few counts were recorded for this clone. V gene TRBV19 combines with J gene TRBJ2-7; D is perhaps TRBD2 (6 bases). The germline gives CDR1 LNHDA, CDR2 SQIVND (reference sequence). This CDR3 is built from 16 residues. V was clipped by 4 bases and J by 5 bases, with 21 bases between them. The CDR3: CASSTGPGLIGHEQYF. The CDR3 DNA follows: TGTGCCAGTAGTACGGGGCCGGGACTCATAGGCCACGAGCAGTACTTC. Drawing the rest from reference TRBV19 and TRBJ2-7, the complete variable domain is DGGITQSPKYLFRKEGQNVTLSCEQNLNHDAMYWYRQDPGQGLRLIYYSQIVNDFQKGDIAEGYSVSREKKESFPLTVTSAQKNPTAFYLCASSTGPGLIGHEQYFGPGTRLTVT.

The chain combines TRBV27 with TRBJ2-7, with 8 bases fitting TRBD1. With 6 bases clipped from V and 1 base from J, the junction kept 8 bases outside the gene matches. Germline values: CDR1 MNHEY, CDR2 SMNVEV (reference sequence). The CDR3 runs to 15 residues. The CDR3 coding sequence is TGTGCCAGCAGACCCTCAGGGGGCGCTTCCTACGAGCAGTACTTC. Protein sequence: CASRPSGGASYEQYF.

This clone was counted only a few times. This sequence joins TRBV29-1 and TRBJ2-7, with D perhaps matching TRBD2 (5 bases). The germline V and J ends were trimmed by 4 bases and 0 bases, with 7 bases remaining between them. Germline V gene data show CDR1 as SQVTM and CDR2 as ANQGSEA. This CDR3 spans 12 amino acids. The CDR3 DNA follows: TGCAGCGTTGCGGGGAGCTCCTACGAGCAGTACTTC. This translates into CSVAGSSYEQYF.

This rearrangement joins TRBV2 to TRBJ2-7; D gene unclear. The germline V gene encodes CDR1 SNHLY and CDR2 FYNNEI. The CDR3 length is 11 residues. The germline V and J ends were trimmed by 9 bases and 5 bases, with 11 bases remaining between them. CDR3 amino acids: CASAWLNEQYF. The CDR3 DNA sequence: TGTGCCAGTGCCTGGCTGAACGAGCAGTACTTC.

The gene calls are TRBV11-3 and TRBJ2-7, with TRBD1 matching 11 bases. Germline trimming cut 4 bases from V and 5 bases from J; bases unmatched to any gene: 1. Germline CDR1 and CDR2: SGHNT and YENEEA. CDR3 length: 13 amino acids. CDR3: CASSSGQGDEQYF. The CDR3 nucleotides are TGTGCCAGCAGCTCGGGACAGGGGGACGAGCAGTACTTC. The complete variable domain, with remaining parts taken from reference TRBV11-3 and TRBJ2-7, reads EAGVVQSPRYKIIEKKQPVAFWCNPISGHNTLYWYLQNLGQGPELLIRYENEEAVDDSQLPKDRFSAERLKGVDSTLKIQPAELGDSAVYLCASSSGQGDEQYFGPGTRLTVT.

The genes are TRBV5-6 and TRBJ1-4; 8 nucleotides match TRBD1. Losses at the gene ends were 5 bases for V and 5 bases for J; bases not matched to a gene: 2. Germline CDR1 reads SGHDT; CDR2 reads YYEEEE. CDR3 size: 13 residues. CDR3 DNA sequence: TGTGCCAGCAGGGGACAGGAGAATGAAAAACTGTTTTTT. Translation gives CASRGQENEKLFF.

The rearrangement links TRBV5-1 to TRBJ2-1; the match to TRBD1 covers 9 bases. This CDR3 has 13 residues. J gave up 6 bases and V 5 bases, and 3 bases lay outside the gene matches. Germline V gene data show CDR1 as SGHRS and CDR2 as YFSETQ. For the CDR3, the DNA is TGCGCCAGCAGGGAGACAGGGGGCAATGAGCAGTTCTTC. It yields the protein CASRETGGNEQFF.

This clone was counted only a few times. Relative to the germline gene, one junction end is altered; a read error may explain this. The chain combines TRBV7-9 with TRBJ2-7; 7 bases fit TRBD1. This CDR3 spans 13 amino acids. Germline V gene sequence: CDR1 SEHNR, CDR2 FQNEAQ (reference sequence). CDR3 loop: CSSSLPPGGEQYF. In DNA, the CDR3 is TGTTCCAGCAGCTTACCTCCAGGGGGCGAGCAGTACTTC.

The chain employs TRBV19 and TRBJ1-2, with TRBD1 identical over 9 bases. Germline-derived CDR1 and CDR2 are LNHDA and SQIVND (reference sequence). This CDR3 contains 15 residues. Trimming at V came to 5 bases and at J to 8 bases, leaving 12 bases not matched to a gene. CDR3 sequence (DNA): TGTGCCAGTAGTCCAGGACAGGGGAAGGTAGGGGGCTACACCTTC. This translates into CASSPGQGKVGGYTF.

Note on this clone: One end of the junction varies from germline; a read error may be responsible. This chain joins TRBV6-1 and TRBJ1-5, with D tentatively TRBD1 (6 bases). CDR3 length: 14 residues. In germline, CDR1 is MNHNS, CDR2 SASEGT. The CDR3 coding sequence is TGTGCCAGCAGTACCCGGACAGTCAATCAGCCCCAGAATTTT. Amino acids: CASSTRTVNQPQNF.

This sequence joins TRBV29-1 and TRBJ2-3; 9 bases fit TRBD2. With V trimmed by 4 bases and J by 1 base, 3 bases remained unmatched. This CDR3 is 14 amino acids long. Germline V CDR1 and CDR2: SQVTM, ANQGSEA. CDR3: CSVAAGGGTDTQYF. The CDR3 bases are TGCAGCGTTGCAGCGGGGGGCGGCACAGATACGCAGTATTTT.

In its sample, this clone was seen a few times. The chain is built from TRBV30 and TRBJ1-6; D ambiguous. The CDR3 length is 15 residues. Trimming removed 2 bases from V and 8 bases from J, with 16 bases in between. Germline V gene lookup returns CDR1 GTSNPN and CDR2 SVGIG (reference sequence). In nucleotides, the CDR3 is TGTGCCTGGAGTCCTCGCCGGCCCGGGGATTCACCCCTCCACTTT. Translation: CAWSPRRPGDSPLHF.

The rearrangement joins TRBV20-1 to TRBJ2-3; D unclear. Germline CDR1 is DFQATT and CDR2 is SNEGSKA (reference sequence). The CDR3 sequence is 11 residues long. V shed 7 bases and J shed 0 bases, with 5 bases lying between them. The CDR3 loop is CSVSSTDTQYF. CDR3 nucleotide sequence: TGCAGTGTATCGAGCACAGATACGCAGTATTTT.

This rearrangement joins TRBV27 to TRBJ1-5, with a tentative D call TRBD1 (5 bases). The CDR3 runs to 13 residues. Germline CDR1 MNHEY, CDR2 SMNVEV (reference sequence). V shed 8 bases and J shed 4 bases, with 12 bases lying between them. The CDR3 reads CASCRVGNQPQHF. DNA for the CDR3: TGTGCCAGCTGCAGGGTAGGAAATCAGCCCCAGCATTTT.

As for this clone: A read error may account for a junction end that differs from germline. The chain recombines TRBV4-3 with TRBJ1-2; no reliable D call. The CDR3 covers 15 residues. Germline V gene lookup returns CDR1 LGHNA and CDR2 YSLEER. The CDR3 nucleotides read TGCGCCAGCAGCCAAGATAGAGGGCCGGGCTATGGCTACCCCTTC. Translated, it gives CASSQDRGPGYGYPF.

The rearrangement joins TRBV4-2 to TRBJ2-1, with 7 nucleotides matching TRBD1. This CDR3 is built from 15 residues. V shed 4 bases and J 2 bases; nucleotides not matched to a gene: 5. Germline values: CDR1 LGHNA, CDR2 YNFKEQ. In nucleotides, the CDR3 is TGTGCCAGCAGCCCAACCGGGACAGCCTACAATGAGCAGTTCTTC. It encodes CASSPTGTAYNEQFF.

The chain employs TRBV7-2 and TRBJ1-1; D not resolved. V gave up 5 bases and J gave up 3 bases, with 7 bases separating them. This CDR3 has 12 amino acids. Germline V gene data show CDR1 as SGHTA and CDR2 as FQGNSA. The CDR3 DNA follows: TGTGCCAGCAGCCGTCGTTACACTGAAGCTTTCTTT. Amino acid sequence: CASSRRYTEAFF.

This chain connects TRBV7-9 to TRBJ1-5; possible D gene TRBD1, 6 bases. The germline CDR1 and CDR2 sequences are SEHNR and FQNEAQ (reference sequence). This CDR3 comprises 15 residues. V was shortened by 1 base and J by 2 bases, with 9 bases between the two germline ends. CDR3 residues: CASSLGAGGNQPQHF. For the CDR3, the DNA is TGTGCCAGCAGCTTAGGGGCAGGGGGCAATCAGCCCCAGCATTTT.

The V call is TRBV4-3, the J call TRBJ2-2; 9 bases agree with TRBD2. V lost 3 bases to trimming and J lost 4 bases; unmatched junction nucleotides: 9. CDR3 length equals 17 residues. The germline V gene has CDR1 LGHNA and CDR2 YSLEER. CDR3 sequence (DNA): TGCGCCAGCAGCCAGTCGGCGGGGGGGCCTGGCACCGGGGAGCTGTTTTTT. Its protein is CASSQSAGGPGTGELFF.

This clone showed up just a few times. The V and J genes are TRBV2 and TRBJ2-1, with 11 bases identical to TRBD2. The J segment lost 0 bases and the V segment lost 2 bases, leaving 9 bases of the junction unmatched. The CDR3 loop spans 19 amino acids. Germline V gene data show CDR1 as SNHLY and CDR2 as FYNNEI. The CDR3 reads CASSELAGGSTSSYNEQFF. The DNA of the CDR3 is TGTGCCAGCAGTGAACTAGCGGGGGGCTCTACTAGCTCCTACAATGAGCAGTTCTTC.

This chain joins TRBV19 and TRBJ2-1, with 8 nucleotides matching TRBD1. The junction had 6 bases not matched to a gene; V was cut back by 10 bases and J by 4 bases. From germline, CDR1 is LNHDA and CDR2 SQIVND (reference sequence). The CDR3 consists of 13 residues. The CDR3 protein is CAIGTGEYNEQFF. The DNA of the CDR3 is TGTGCCATAGGGACAGGCGAATACAATGAGCAGTTCTTC.

This chain links TRBV7-3 with TRBJ2-5; 9 bases fit TRBD1. The CDR3 totals 13 residues. With 5 bases clipped from V and 11 bases from J, the junction kept 9 bases outside the gene matches. The germline CDR1 and CDR2 sequences are SGHTA and FQGTGA. The CDR3, as DNA: TGTGCCAGCAGCCCACAGGGGGCGAAGGAGCAGTACTTC. Translating gives CASSPQGAKEQYF.

The gene calls are TRBV30 and TRBJ1-2; weak D call: TRBD1 (5 bases). CDR3 length: 12 amino acids. The germline gives CDR1 GTSNPN, CDR2 SVGIG (reference sequence). The ends were cut back, 4 bases at V and 11 bases at J, with 17 bases in the middle. The CDR3 reads CAWMGGRIQYTF. As DNA, the CDR3 is TGTGCCTGGATGGGGGGACGGATTCAGTACACCTTC.

The rearrangement links TRBV6-1 to TRBJ1-5, with D possibly TRBD1 on 6 matching bases. V lost 4 bases, J lost 9 bases, and 22 bases lay in between. Germline loops: CDR1 MNHNS, CDR2 SASEGT. The CDR3 is made up of 16 amino acids. CDR3 amino acids: CASSGRRDTPGRPQHF. The CDR3, as DNA: TGTGCCAGCAGTGGCCGCCGGGACACCCCAGGACGGCCCCAGCATTTT.

The rearrangement links TRBV19 to TRBJ1-5, with 10 bases that match TRBD1. The CDR3 is made up of 15 amino acids. Unmatched junction bases numbered 2, after V lost 0 bases and J lost 6 bases. Germline assignment: CDR1 LNHDA and CDR2 SQIVND (reference sequence). The CDR3 loop is CASSIERTGGQPQHF. CDR3 nucleotide sequence: TGTGCCAGTAGTATAGAGAGGACAGGGGGTCAGCCCCAGCATTTT.